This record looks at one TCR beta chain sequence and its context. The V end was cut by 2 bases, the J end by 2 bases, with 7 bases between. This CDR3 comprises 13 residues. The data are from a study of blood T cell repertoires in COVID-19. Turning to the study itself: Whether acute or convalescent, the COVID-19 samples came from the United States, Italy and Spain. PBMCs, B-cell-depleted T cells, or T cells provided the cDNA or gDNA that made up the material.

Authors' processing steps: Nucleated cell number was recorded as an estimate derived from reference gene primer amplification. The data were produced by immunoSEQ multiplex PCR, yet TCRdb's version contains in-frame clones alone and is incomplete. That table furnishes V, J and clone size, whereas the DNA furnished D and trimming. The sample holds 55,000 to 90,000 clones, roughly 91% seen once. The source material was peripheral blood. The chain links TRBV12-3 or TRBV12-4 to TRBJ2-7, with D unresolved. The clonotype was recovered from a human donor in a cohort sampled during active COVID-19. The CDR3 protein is CASSLRFTYEQYF. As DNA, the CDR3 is TGTGCCAGCAGTTTACGGTTTACCTACGAGCAGTACTTC.